Sequencing of this T cell receptor (beta chain) was carried out in a study of shared clonotypes between healthy human individuals. Study-level background: A few men and two women, aged 18 to 49, were donors. The plates for each donor numbered three CD4 naive, three CD4 memory, two CD8 naive and one CD8 memory. Whole-study findings and limits: Between a few donors, naive CD4 clonotypes were shared at a level of about 5%.

Libraries were prepared by immunoSEQ multiplex PCR; TCRdb keeps only in-frame clonotypes and omits some of them. The sample shows roughly 220,000 clones, 65% to 70% of them seen only once. This CDR3 is built from 15 residues. The V end was cut by 0 bases, the J end by 1 base, with 9 bases between. Germline values: CDR1 SGHNT, CDR2 YYREEE (reference sequence). Comment on this clone: Its target is unknown.

This clonotype was obtained from a man aged 25-45 years in good health. The source material was memory CD4+ T cells sorted from blood. Subset meaning: CD45RA-negative fraction. The chain is built from TRBV5-4 and TRBJ2-3; TRBD2 is a possible D gene (5 bases). The CDR3 nucleotides read TGTGCCAGCAGCTTGGGGGGAGCTGGCACAGATACGCAGTATTTT. It is translated as CASSLGGAGTDTQYF.